This TCR beta chain was observed in a study of OX40 agonist ivuxolimab in advanced cancers. Study-level information: The patients received ivuxolimab by intravenous route every 2 weeks at 0.01 to 10 mg/kg.

The CDR3 is 14 amino acids. V was pared by 5 bases and J by 5 bases, with 8 bases of the junction left unmatched. CDR1 MNHNS and CDR2 SASEGT come from the germline V gene. On this clone itself: Its antigen is not known.

The protocol was immunoSEQ multiplex PCR, while the TCRdb copy is restricted to in-frame clones and leaves out a portion. In the table there are tens of thousands of clones, approximately 80% of which are singletons. Broader study findings: Nonresponders, in some cases, also had low normalized T-cell clonal expansion.

The V and J genes are TRBV6-1 and TRBJ2-5; 7 bases match TRBD2. This clonotype originated in an adult with an advanced solid tumor such as melanoma, head and neck, liver or kidney cancer. The sample here was CD4+ or CD8+ T cells sorted from blood, taken in a trial of the OX40 agonist ivuxolimab. For the CDR3, the DNA is TGTGCCAGCAGTTTCCTCGGGGGGATGGAGACCCAGTACTTC. Its protein is CASSFLGGMETQYF.